The 3 T cell receptor beta chains presented below share a single source sample, sequenced in a study of shared clonotypes between healthy human individuals. The table came from immunoSEQ multiplex PCR; TCRdb's copy has only in-frame clones and leaves some out. The sample includes approximately 1,500,000 clones, around 98% of them seen just once. The specimen sequenced was naive CD4+ T cells sorted from blood. The subset: CD45RA+ positively selected. The receptors were sampled from a man aged 25 to 40 in good health.

The chain carries TRBV19 and TRBJ2-1, with 8 bases aligning to TRBD2. Trimming removed 4 bases from V and 6 bases from J; junction bases left unmatched: 2. The CDR3 totals 13 residues. The germline V gene has CDR1 LNHDA and CDR2 SQIVND (reference sequence). The CDR3 is CASSTLAANEQFF. The CDR3 nucleotides are TGTGCCAGTAGTACACTAGCGGCCAATGAGCAGTTCTTC.

The chain recombines TRBV7-2 with TRBJ2-5; D unclear. CDR3 length: 13 amino acids. Trimming removed 5 bases at V and 5 bases at J, with 12 bases between. Germline V gene lookup returns CDR1 SGHTA and CDR2 FQGNSA. The CDR3 nucleotides are TGTGCCAGCAGCGCCCGCCCACGGGAGACCCAGTACTTC. It yields the protein CASSARPRETQYF.

The V gene is TRBV7-2, the J gene TRBJ2-5; 11 bases agree with TRBD2. This CDR3 contains 17 residues. CDR1 is SGHTA, CDR2 FQGNSA, per germline. V dropped 2 bases and J dropped 4; count of bases not matched to a gene: 9. The CDR3 DNA reads TGTGCCAGCAGCTTACTTACTAGCGGGGGTGTTGGAGAGACCCAGTACTTC. The encoded protein is CASSLLTSGGVGETQYF.